This T cell receptor (beta chain) was sequenced during a study of CD8+ T cells in alopecia areata. On the study more broadly: Patients given treatment had severity scored by the percentage of scalp area affected.

Treatment reported: oral pan-JAK inhibitor, 5-10 mg twice daily. Peripheral blood and lesional scalp punch biopsies were taken from alopecia areata patients. Germline CDR1 LGHNA, CDR2 YSLEER. The length of the CDR3 is 16 residues. V shed 3 bases, J shed 3 bases, and the junction held 10 bases outside the gene matches. Findings and limits, study-wide: Patients shared TCRs less clearly than mice did, possibly owing to HLA. Tofacitinib delivered significant drops in scalp clonality and in expanded CD8+ clones among the top 100.

As concerns this clone: The target antigen is unknown.

TCR sequencing used cDNA made by reverse transcription of extracted RNA. TCRdb's copy holds only in-frame clones and misses some; the assay was immunoSEQ multiplex PCR. The table includes 150,000 to 200,000 clones, around 49% detected once. The TCR originated in a human donor with alopecia areata. This specimen was CD8+ T cells sorted from blood, taken around week 53, from a patient treated with tofacitinib. The V and J genes are TRBV4-3 and TRBJ2-7, with TRBD2 matching 8 bases. In DNA, the CDR3 is TGCGCCAGCAGCCAGCAGCCCCTAGCGGGTGGCTACGAGCAGTACTTC. It translates to CASSQQPLAGGYEQYF.